This is a list of T cell receptor beta chains from one sample in a study of sequential checkpoint blockade in melanoma. Data came from immunoSEQ multiplex PCR; TCRdb stores just in-frame clones and leaves some out. The sample has more than 6,000 clones; more than 20% are singletons. Sample: tumor tissue (inferred from file names), taken from a patient given nivolumab and ipilimumab in sequence. The receptors stem from a human donor with melanoma. The CDR3 runs from the conserved cysteine through the conserved F or W. The D gene is left open where the match is weak. Part of the rows lack a size; the others show once, few, many or a class for expanded clones.

D gene: -; clone size: -; V gene: TRBV19; J gene: TRBJ1-5; CDR3 DNA: TGTGCCAGTAGTGTGAGCCATAGCAATCAGCCCCAGCATTTT; CDR3 protein: CASSVSHSNQPQHF
D gene: -; clone size: -; V gene: TRBV27; J gene: TRBJ2-2; CDR3 DNA: TGTGCCAGCAGTTTCGAGCCAAGTGGGGAGCTGTTTTTT; CDR3 protein: CASSFEPSGELFF
D gene: -; clone size: few; V gene: TRBV11-3; J gene: TRBJ2-3; CDR3 DNA: TGTGCCAGCAGCTTGGGTTCTCAGGGTCCCAACAGGCAGTATTTT; CDR3 protein: CASSLGSQGPNRQYF
D gene: TRBD2; clone size: few; V gene: TRBV30; J gene: TRBJ2-7; CDR3 DNA: TGTGCCTGGACCTTACTAGCGGGAGTAAGTTACGAGCAGTACTTC; CDR3 protein: CAWTLLAGVSYEQYF
D gene: -; clone size: few; V gene: TRBV28; J gene: TRBJ1-5; CDR3 DNA: TGTGCCAGCAGCCAATTACGGGGGCCCCAGCATTTT; CDR3 protein: CASSQLRGPQHF
D gene: -; clone size: once; V gene: TRBV12-5; J gene: TRBJ1-2; CDR3 DNA: TGTGCTAGTGGTCGACCAGGGGATGGCTACACCTTC; CDR3 protein: CASGRPGDGYTF
D gene: -; clone size: -; V gene: TRBV6-8; J gene: TRBJ2-2; CDR3 DNA: TGTGCCAGCAGTCCCCCACAGATATACACCGGGGAGCTGTTTTTT; CDR3 protein: CASSPPQIYTGELFF
D gene: TRBD1; clone size: -; V gene: TRBV18; J gene: TRBJ1-5; CDR3 DNA: TGTGCCAGCTCACCACCGGGACAGGGGGTCAATCAGCCCCAGCATTTT; CDR3 protein: CASSPPGQGVNQPQHF
D gene: -; clone size: many; V gene: TRBV4-1; J gene: TRBJ2-2; CDR3 DNA: TGCGCCAGCAGCCAAGGGGGAAACCAGAACACCGGGGAGCTGTTTTTT; CDR3 protein: CASSQGGNQNTGELFF
D gene: -; clone size: many; V gene: TRBV11-3; J gene: TRBJ2-2; CDR3 DNA: TGTGCCAGCAGCGGCCGTCAGGTCAACACCGGGGAGCTGTTTTTT; CDR3 protein: CASSGRQVNTGELFF
D gene: -; clone size: few; V gene: TRBV11-3; J gene: TRBJ2-1; CDR3 DNA: TGTGCCAGCAGCACCGGGCCCCGGGGGTCCTACAATGAGCAGTTCTTC; CDR3 protein: CASSTGPRGSYNEQFF
D gene: TRBD1; clone size: few; V gene: TRBV6-8; J gene: TRBJ2-5; CDR3 DNA: TGTGCCAGCACCCGACAGGGGGCTAGCTTGGAGACCCAGTACTTC; CDR3 protein: CASTRQGASLETQYF
D gene: -; clone size: -; V gene: TRBV6-8; J gene: TRBJ1-5; CDR3 DNA: TGTGCCAGCAGTGAGCGGAGGAGGGGGAATAGCAATCAGCCCCAGCATTTT; CDR3 protein: CASSERRRGNSNQPQHF
D gene: -; clone size: few; V gene: TRBV28; J gene: TRBJ2-2; CDR3 DNA: TGTGCCAGCACAGGTTGGAGGGGGCTTCAGTTCGGGGAGCTGTTTTTT; CDR3 protein: CASTGWRGLQFGELFF
D gene: -; clone size: many; V gene: TRBV11-3; J gene: TRBJ1-2; CDR3 DNA: TGTGCCAGCAGCTCCGGGACGGATAACTATGGCTACACCTTC; CDR3 protein: CASSSGTDNYGYTF
D gene: TRBD2; clone size: -; V gene: TRBV19; J gene: TRBJ2-3; CDR3 DNA: TGTGCCAGTAGGGAAGGACTAGCGGGAGGCCCGCAGTATTTT; CDR3 protein: CASREGLAGGPQYF
D gene: TRBD2; clone size: -; V gene: TRBV11-3; J gene: TRBJ2-5; CDR3 DNA: TGTGCCAGCAGCCCCCGGAGGCGGGAGGGAGAGACCCAGTACTTC; CDR3 protein: CASSPRRREGETQYF
D gene: TRBD2; clone size: -; V gene: TRBV6-8; J gene: TRBJ2-1; CDR3 DNA: TGTGCCAGCACTCCCGGGGCGGGAGGCGTCCACAATGAGCAGTTCTTC; CDR3 protein: CASTPGAGGVHNEQFF
D gene: TRBD1; clone size: -; V gene: TRBV28; J gene: TRBJ1-2; CDR3 DNA: TGTGCCAGCAGTCCCCCGACAGGGTTCTATGGCTACACCTTC; CDR3 protein: CASSPPTGFYGYTF
D gene: -; clone size: once; V gene: TRBV19; J gene: TRBJ2-5; CDR3 DNA: TGTGCCAGTAGTACGCGGACAGGGAGGGCTCAAGAGACCCAGTACTTC; CDR3 protein: CASSTRTGRAQETQYF
D gene: TRBD2; clone size: -; V gene: TRBV11-3; J gene: TRBJ2-7; CDR3 DNA: TGTGCCAGCAGCCGAACAGGTAGCGGGAGAGGTACCAACTACGAGCAGTACTTC; CDR3 protein: CASSRTGSGRGTNYEQYF